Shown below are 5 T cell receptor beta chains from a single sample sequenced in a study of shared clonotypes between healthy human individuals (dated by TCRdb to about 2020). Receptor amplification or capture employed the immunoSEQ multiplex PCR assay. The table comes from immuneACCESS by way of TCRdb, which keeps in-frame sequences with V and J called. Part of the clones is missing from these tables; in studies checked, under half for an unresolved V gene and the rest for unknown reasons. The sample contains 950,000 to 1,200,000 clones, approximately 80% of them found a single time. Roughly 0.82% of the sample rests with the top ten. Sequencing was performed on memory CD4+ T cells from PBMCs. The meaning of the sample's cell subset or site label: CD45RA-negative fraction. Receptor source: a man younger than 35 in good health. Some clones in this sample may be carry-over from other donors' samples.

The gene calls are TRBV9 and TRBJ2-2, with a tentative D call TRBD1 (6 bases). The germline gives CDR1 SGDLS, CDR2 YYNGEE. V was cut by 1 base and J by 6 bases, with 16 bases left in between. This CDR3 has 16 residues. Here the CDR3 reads CASSVFSQGTAGELFF. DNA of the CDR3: TGTGCCAGCAGCGTATTCTCCCAGGGGACGGCCGGGGAGCTGTTTTTT.

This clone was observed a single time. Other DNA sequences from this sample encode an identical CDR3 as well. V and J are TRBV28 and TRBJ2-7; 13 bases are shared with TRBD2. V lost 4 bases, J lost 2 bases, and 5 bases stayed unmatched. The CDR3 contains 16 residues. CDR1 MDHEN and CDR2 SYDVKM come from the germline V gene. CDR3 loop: CASSSPLAGGPYEQYF. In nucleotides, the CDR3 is TGTGCCAGCAGTTCCCCACTAGCGGGAGGGCCCTACGAGCAGTACTTC.

CDR3 nucleotides: TGTGCCAGCAGCCAGAGTGCAGGGGATTGGGATGAGCAGTTCTTC. Protein sequence: CASSQSAGDWDEQFF. The chain carries TRBV11-3 and TRBJ2-1, with D perhaps TRBD1 (6 bases). CDR3 length: 15 residues. Germline V gene lookup returns CDR1 SGHNT and CDR2 YENEEA. V lost 5 bases, J lost 8 bases, and 19 bases lay in between.

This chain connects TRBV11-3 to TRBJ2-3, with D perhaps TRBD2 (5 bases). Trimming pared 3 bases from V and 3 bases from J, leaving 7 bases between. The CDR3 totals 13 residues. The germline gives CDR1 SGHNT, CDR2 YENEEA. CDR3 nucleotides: TGTGCCAGCAGCTTCGAGGGAACAGATACGCAGTATTTT. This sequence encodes CASSFEGTDTQYF.

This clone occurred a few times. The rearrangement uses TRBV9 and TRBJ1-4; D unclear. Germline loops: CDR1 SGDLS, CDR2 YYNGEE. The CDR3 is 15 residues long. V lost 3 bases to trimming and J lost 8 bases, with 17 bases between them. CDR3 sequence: CASSGSGSVQEKLFF. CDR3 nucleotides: TGTGCCAGCAGCGGCTCAGGTTCGGTCCAGGAAAAACTGTTTTTT.